Below are 10 T cell receptor beta chains sequenced from a single sample in a study of blood T cell repertoires in COVID-19. Sequencing used immunoSEQ multiplex PCR; TCRdb keeps in-frame clones, though not all of them. The data hold 130,000 to 150,000 clones, with roughly 86% observed a single time. The material sequenced was peripheral blood. The origin of the receptors is a man in his forties or fifties with active or convalescent COVID-19.

About this clone itself: The same CDR3 can be traced to other DNA sequences in this sample. V gene TRBV5-4 combines with J gene TRBJ1-4, with D possibly TRBD1 on 5 matching bases. There are 14 residues in the CDR3. With 4 bases removed from V and 3 bases from J, the gap between germline ends came to 10 bases. Germline V gene data show CDR1 as SGHNT and CDR2 as YYREEE (reference sequence). CDR3 nucleotides: TGTGCCAGCAGCCGGGGGGGGTCTAATGAAAAACTGTTTTTT. Its translation is CASSRGGSNEKLFF.

The CDR3 DNA follows: TGTGCCAGCAGGCAGCTAGCGGGAGGAACAGATACGCAGTATTTT. Amino acid sequence: CASRQLAGGTDTQYF. The chain is built from TRBV2 and TRBJ2-3, with TRBD2 identical over 11 bases. The germline CDR1 and CDR2 sequences are SNHLY and FYNNEI. J was trimmed by 3 bases and V by 6 bases; bases with no gene match: 5. This CDR3 is 15 amino acids long.

This clone is a singleton in its sample. The chain uses TRBV11-2 and TRBJ2-1; maybe TRBD2 (6 bases). The V end was cut by 1 base, the J end by 7 bases, with 14 bases between. Germline V lookup: CDR1 SGHAT, CDR2 FQNNGV. The CDR3 contains 15 residues. CDR3 protein: CASSLATGVRNEQFF. The DNA for the CDR3 is TGTGCCAGCAGCTTAGCGACGGGAGTGAGGAATGAGCAGTTCTTC.

This chain links TRBV24-1 with TRBJ2-1, with 13 bases matching TRBD2. The CDR3 has 16 residues. Trimming at V came to 4 bases and at J to 6 bases, leaving 5 bases not matched to a gene. CDR1 is KGHDR and CDR2 is SFDVKD in the germline V gene. Written as DNA, the CDR3 is TGTGCCACCAGTGACAGAGGACTAGCGGGAGTCAATGAGCAGTTCTTC. Protein product: CATSDRGLAGVNEQFF.

This clone was recorded only once. The chain combines TRBV9 with TRBJ1-1; maybe TRBD1 (5 bases). Germline V gene lookup returns CDR1 SGDLS and CDR2 YYNGEE. The CDR3 length is 14 residues. Deletions cut 3 bases from V and 1 base from J, with 10 bases between. CDR3 coding DNA: TGTGCCAGCAGCGCGGGACTAAGGAACACTGAAGCTTTCTTT. Protein product: CASSAGLRNTEAFF. Complete variable domain (other parts from reference TRBV9 and TRBJ1-1): DSGVTQTPKHLITATGQRVTLRCSPRSGDLSVYWYQQSLDQGLQFLIQYYNGEERAKGNILERFSAQQFPDLHSELNLSSLELGDSALYFCASSAGLRNTEAFFGQGTRLTVV.

The genes are TRBV14 and TRBJ2-1, with TRBD2 matching 14 bases. From germline, CDR1 is SGHDN and CDR2 FVKESK. V was clipped by 4 bases and J by 3 bases; unmatched bases: 11. The CDR3 is 19 amino acids. As DNA, the CDR3 is TGTGCCAGCAGCCCAGCGACTAGCGGGAGGGCCTTAGGCTACAATGAGCAGTTCTTC. Its protein product is CASSPATSGRALGYNEQFF.

The genes are TRBV30 and TRBJ2-7; possible D gene TRBD1, 6 bases. Trimming removed 4 bases at V and 7 bases at J, with 20 bases between. This CDR3 has 14 residues. Germline V gene data show CDR1 as GTSNPN and CDR2 as SVGIG (reference sequence). CDR3 in amino acids: CAWTRGPGQDEQYF. The CDR3 nucleotides are TGTGCCTGGACCAGGGGACCTGGCCAAGATGAGCAGTACTTC.

The chain uses TRBV7-3 and TRBJ2-2; 9 positions agree with TRBD1. Trimming removed 5 bases from V and 1 base from J; junction bases left unmatched: 5. The CDR3 has 16 residues. Germline V gene data show CDR1 as SGHTA and CDR2 as FQGTGA. In DNA, the CDR3 is TGTGCCAGCAGCCTAAAGACAGGGGGGAACACCGGGGAGCTGTTTTTT. Translation: CASSLKTGGNTGELFF.

The V and J genes are TRBV7-2 and TRBJ2-7, with 9 bases identical to TRBD1. J gave up 1 base and V 6 bases, and 4 bases lay outside the gene matches. Germline V gene data show CDR1 as SGHTA and CDR2 as FQGNSA. The CDR3 is 14 residues long. In DNA, the CDR3 is TGTGCCAGCAGGAGGACAGGGGCGTCCTACGAGCAGTACTTC. Translating gives CASRRTGASYEQYF.

The chain is built from TRBV6-5 and TRBJ1-6; TRBD1 might be the D (6 bases). V shed 0 bases and J shed 6 bases, with 6 bases lying between them. The CDR3 has 14 amino acids. The germline V gene has CDR1 MNHEY and CDR2 SVGAGI. This chain's CDR3 is CASSYSRGNSPLHF. Here the CDR3 DNA reads TGTGCCAGCAGTTACTCCAGGGGTAATTCACCCCTCCACTTT.